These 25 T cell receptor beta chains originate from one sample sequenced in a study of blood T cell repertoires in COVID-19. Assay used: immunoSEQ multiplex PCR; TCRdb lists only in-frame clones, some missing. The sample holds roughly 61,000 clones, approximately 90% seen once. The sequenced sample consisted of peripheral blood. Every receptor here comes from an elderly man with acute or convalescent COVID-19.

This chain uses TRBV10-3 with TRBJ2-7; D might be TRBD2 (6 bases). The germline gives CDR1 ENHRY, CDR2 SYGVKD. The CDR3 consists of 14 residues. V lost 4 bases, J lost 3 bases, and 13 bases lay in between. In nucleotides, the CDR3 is TGTGCCATCAGTGTCGGAGGGTTCGGCTACGAGCAGTACTTC. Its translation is CAISVGGFGYEQYF.

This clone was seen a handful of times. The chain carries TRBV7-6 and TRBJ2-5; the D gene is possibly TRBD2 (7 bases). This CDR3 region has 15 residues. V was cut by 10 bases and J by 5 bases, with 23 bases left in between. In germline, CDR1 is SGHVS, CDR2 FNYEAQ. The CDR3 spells CATTLGGAHVETQYF. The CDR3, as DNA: TGTGCCACTACGTTGGGGGGGGCGCACGTCGAGACCCAGTACTTC.

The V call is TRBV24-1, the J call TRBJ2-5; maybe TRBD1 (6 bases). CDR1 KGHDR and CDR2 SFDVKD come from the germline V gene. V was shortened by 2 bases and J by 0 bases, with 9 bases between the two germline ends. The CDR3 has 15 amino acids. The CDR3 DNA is TGTGCCACCAGTGATTCTGGACAGAACCAAGAGACCCAGTACTTC. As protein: CATSDSGQNQETQYF.

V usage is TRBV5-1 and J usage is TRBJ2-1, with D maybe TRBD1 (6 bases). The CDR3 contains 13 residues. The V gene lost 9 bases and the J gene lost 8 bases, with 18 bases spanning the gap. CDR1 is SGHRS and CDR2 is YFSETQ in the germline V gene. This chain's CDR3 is CATYAQGMDEQFF. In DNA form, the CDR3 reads TGCGCCACCTACGCACAGGGAATGGATGAGCAGTTCTTC.

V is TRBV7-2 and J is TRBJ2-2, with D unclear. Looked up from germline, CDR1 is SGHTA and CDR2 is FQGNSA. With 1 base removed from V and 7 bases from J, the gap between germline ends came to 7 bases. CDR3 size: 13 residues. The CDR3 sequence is CASSLGGVGELFF. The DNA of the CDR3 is TGTGCCAGCAGCTTAGGAGGCGTCGGGGAGCTGTTTTTT.

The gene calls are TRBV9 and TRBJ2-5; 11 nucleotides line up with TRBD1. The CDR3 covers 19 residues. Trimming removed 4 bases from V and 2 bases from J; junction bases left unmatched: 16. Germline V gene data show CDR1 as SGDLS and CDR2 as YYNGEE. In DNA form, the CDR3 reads TGTGCCAGCAGCCCAGCTACCCCGGGGACAGGGGGGGAACAAGAGACCCAGTACTTC. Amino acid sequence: CASSPATPGTGGEQETQYF.

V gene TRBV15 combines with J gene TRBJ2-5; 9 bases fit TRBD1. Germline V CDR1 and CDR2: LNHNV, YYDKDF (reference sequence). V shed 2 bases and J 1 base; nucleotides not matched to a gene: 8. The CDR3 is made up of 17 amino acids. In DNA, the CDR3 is TGTGCCACCAGCAGACCGGGGACAGGGCGACTCCAAGAGACCCAGTACTTC. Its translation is CATSRPGTGRLQETQYF.

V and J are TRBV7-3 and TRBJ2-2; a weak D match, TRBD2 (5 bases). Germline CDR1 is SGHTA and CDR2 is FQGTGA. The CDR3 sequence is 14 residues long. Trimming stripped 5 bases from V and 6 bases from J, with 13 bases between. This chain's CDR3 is CASSLSLAPGELFF. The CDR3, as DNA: TGTGCCAGCAGCCTAAGCCTAGCTCCCGGGGAGCTGTTTTTT.

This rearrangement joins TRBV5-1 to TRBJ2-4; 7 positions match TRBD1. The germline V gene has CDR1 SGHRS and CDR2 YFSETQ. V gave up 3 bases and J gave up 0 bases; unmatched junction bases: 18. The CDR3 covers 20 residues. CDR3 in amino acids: CASSSRSGTANTVAKNIQYF. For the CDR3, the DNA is TGCGCCAGCAGCTCGCGGAGTGGGACAGCCAATACGGTAGCCAAAAACATTCAGTACTTC.

CDR3: CASSLTRSNYGYTF. DNA for the CDR3: TGTGCCAGCAGCCTGACACGTTCTAACTATGGCTACACCTTC. This sequence joins TRBV11-1 and TRBJ1-2, with no clear D. This CDR3 comprises 14 residues. Germline V gives CDR1 SGHAT, CDR2 FQDESV (reference sequence). V was shortened by 5 bases and J by 0 bases, with 10 bases between the two germline ends.

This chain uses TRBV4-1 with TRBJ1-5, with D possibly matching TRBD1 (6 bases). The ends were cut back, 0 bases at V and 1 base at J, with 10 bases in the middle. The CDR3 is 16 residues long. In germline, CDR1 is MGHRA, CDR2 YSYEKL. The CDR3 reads CASSQEGGASNQPQHF. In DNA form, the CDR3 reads TGCGCCAGCAGCCAAGAAGGGGGGGCGAGCAATCAGCCCCAGCATTTT.

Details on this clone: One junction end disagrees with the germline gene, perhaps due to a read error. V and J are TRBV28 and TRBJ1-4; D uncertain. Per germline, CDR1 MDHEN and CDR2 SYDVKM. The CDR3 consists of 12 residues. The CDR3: CASSLGSVGATF. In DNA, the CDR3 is TGTGCCAGCAGTTTAGGTTCCGTGGGAGCTACTTTT.

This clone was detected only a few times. DNA of the CDR3: TGCGCCAGCAGAGCTGCCCTGGGCCCTATCCCTCCTCCCCAGCATTTT. Translating it yields CASRAALGPIPPPQHF. The chain employs TRBV10-1 and TRBJ1-5; D uncertain. The CDR3 spans 16 residues. Germline loops: CDR1 WNHNN, CDR2 SYGVQD (reference sequence). V lost 6 bases and J lost 10, with 25 bases in between.

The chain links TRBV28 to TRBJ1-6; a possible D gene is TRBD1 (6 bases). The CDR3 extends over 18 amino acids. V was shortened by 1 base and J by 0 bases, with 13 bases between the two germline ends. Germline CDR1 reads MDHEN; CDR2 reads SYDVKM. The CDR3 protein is CASSLFSRGASYNSPLHF. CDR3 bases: TGTGCCAGCAGTTTATTCTCTCGGGGGGCCTCCTATAATTCACCCCTCCACTTT.

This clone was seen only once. The CDR3 DNA is TGTGCCAGCAGATCCCCCGGGACAGGGCACACTGAAGCTTTCTTT. Its translation is CASRSPGTGHTEAFF. The V gene is TRBV6-5, the J gene TRBJ1-1; 9 positions match TRBD1. From germline, CDR1 is MNHEY and CDR2 SVGAGI. The CDR3 is 15 residues long. After removal of 6 bases from V and 3 bases from J, the junction contained 8 bases not matched to a gene.

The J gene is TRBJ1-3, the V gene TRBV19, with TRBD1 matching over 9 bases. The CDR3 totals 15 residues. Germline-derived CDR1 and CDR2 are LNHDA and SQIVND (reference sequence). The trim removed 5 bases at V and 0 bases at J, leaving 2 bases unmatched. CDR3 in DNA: TGTGCCAGTAGTGTGGGACAGGGCTCTGGAAACACCATATATTTT. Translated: CASSVGQGSGNTIYF.

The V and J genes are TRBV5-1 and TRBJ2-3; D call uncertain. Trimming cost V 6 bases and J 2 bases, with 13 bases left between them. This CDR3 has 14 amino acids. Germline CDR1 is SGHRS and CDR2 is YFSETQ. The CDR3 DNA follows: TGCGCCAGCACGGAGCGCGCACCCACAGATACGCAGTATTTT. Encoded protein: CASTERAPTDTQYF.

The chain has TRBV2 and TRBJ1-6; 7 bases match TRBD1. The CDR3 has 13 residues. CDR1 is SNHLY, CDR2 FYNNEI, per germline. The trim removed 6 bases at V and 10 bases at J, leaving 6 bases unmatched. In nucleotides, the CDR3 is TGTGCCAGCAGAGACAGGGTGCAATCACCCCTCCACTTT. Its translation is CASRDRVQSPLHF.

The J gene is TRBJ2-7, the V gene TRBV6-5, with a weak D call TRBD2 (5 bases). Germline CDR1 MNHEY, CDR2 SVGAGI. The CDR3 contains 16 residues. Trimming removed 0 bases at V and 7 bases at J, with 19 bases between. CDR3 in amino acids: CASSYSFGLIGSEQYF. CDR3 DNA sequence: TGTGCCAGCAGTTACTCTTTTGGACTCATCGGAAGTGAGCAGTACTTC.

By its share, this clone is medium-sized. In DNA, the CDR3 is TGTGCCAGCAGCCGAAGTATTTTCAGTGGAGGTGAGCAGTTCTTC. It specifies CASSRSIFSGGEQFF. This chain joins TRBV5-6 and TRBJ2-1; D might be TRBD2 (5 bases). The length of the CDR3 is 15 residues. Germline lookup yields CDR1 SGHDT and CDR2 YYEEEE. Trimming took off 4 bases at V and 9 bases at J, with 20 bases between the two ends.

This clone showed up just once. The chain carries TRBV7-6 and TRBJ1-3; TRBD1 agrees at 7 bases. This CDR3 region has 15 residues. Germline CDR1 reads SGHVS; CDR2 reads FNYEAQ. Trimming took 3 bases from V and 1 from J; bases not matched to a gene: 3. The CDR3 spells CASSLEGASGNTIYF. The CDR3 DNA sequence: TGTGCCAGCAGCTTGGAGGGGGCATCTGGAAACACCATATATTTT. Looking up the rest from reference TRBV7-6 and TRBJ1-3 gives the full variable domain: GAGVSQSPRYKVTKRGQDVALRCDPISGHVSLYWYRQALGQGPEFLTYFNYEAQQDKSGLPNDRFSAERPEGSISTLTIQRTEQRDSAMYRCASSLEGASGNTIYFGEGSWLTVV.

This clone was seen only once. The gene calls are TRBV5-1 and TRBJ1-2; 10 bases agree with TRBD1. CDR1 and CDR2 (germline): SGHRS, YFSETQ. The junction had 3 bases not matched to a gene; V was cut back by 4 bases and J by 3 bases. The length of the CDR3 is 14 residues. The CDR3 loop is CASSPDRGDYGYTF. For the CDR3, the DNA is TGCGCCAGCAGCCCGGACAGGGGGGACTATGGCTACACCTTC.

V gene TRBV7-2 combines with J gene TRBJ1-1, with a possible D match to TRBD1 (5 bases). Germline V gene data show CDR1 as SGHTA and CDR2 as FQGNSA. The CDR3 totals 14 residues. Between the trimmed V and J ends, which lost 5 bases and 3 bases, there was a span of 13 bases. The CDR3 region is CASSLRQKDTEAFF. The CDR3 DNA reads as TGTGCCAGCAGCCTTCGACAGAAGGACACTGAAGCTTTCTTT.

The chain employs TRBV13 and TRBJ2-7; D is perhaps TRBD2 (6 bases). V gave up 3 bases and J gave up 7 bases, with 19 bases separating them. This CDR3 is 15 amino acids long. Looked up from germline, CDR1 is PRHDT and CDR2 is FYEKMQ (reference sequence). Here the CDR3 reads CASSFSGTPPREQYF. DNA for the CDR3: TGTGCCAGCAGCTTTTCGGGGACTCCTCCGCGAGAGCAGTACTTC.

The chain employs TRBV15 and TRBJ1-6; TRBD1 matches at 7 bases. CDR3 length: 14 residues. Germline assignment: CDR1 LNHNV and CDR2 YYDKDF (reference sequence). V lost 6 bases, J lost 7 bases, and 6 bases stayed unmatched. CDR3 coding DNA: TGTGCCACCAGAGGCGGGGACAGAAATTCACCCCTCCACTTT. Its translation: CATRGGDRNSPLHF.